This T cell receptor beta chain was sequenced for a study of T cells in Graves' hyperthyroidism and ophthalmopathy. Graves' hyperthyroidism qualified as stable when ophthalmopathy did not progress within 18 months. In patients aged 18 to 65, hyperthyroidism was newly diagnosed, with duration under 2 months. Patients were excluded because of uncontrolled infection, other autoimmune disease, pregnancy or lactation. Diagnoses were made from clinical symptoms, serum measures (thyroxine and TRAb), thyroid ultrasound and orbital computed tomography. Researchers took RNA transcripts and amplified the TCR beta CDR3 regions from them. Carried out on the TCR CDR3, a first-round RT-PCR used the HTBI primer set. TCRdb redid the calling of the multiplex PCR reads with MiXCR, one entry per CDR3 protein. This table has just under 750,000 distinct CDR3 sequences, roughly a third appearing once. Germline V lookup: CDR1 LNHNV, CDR2 YYDKDF (reference sequence). The CDR3 covers 16 residues. V dropped 0 bases and J dropped 7 bases, with 18 bases sitting between them.

This clonotype was counted at least ten times. Material: blood. The chain recombines TRBV15 with TRBJ1-2; D uncertain. The TCR sequence derives from a woman between 35 and 50 years old with Graves' hyperthyroidism. CDR3 sequence (DNA): TGTGCCACCAGCAGAGACCGACAAGGATCCCTAAGTGGCTACACCTTC. Its protein is CATSRDRQGSLSGYTF.